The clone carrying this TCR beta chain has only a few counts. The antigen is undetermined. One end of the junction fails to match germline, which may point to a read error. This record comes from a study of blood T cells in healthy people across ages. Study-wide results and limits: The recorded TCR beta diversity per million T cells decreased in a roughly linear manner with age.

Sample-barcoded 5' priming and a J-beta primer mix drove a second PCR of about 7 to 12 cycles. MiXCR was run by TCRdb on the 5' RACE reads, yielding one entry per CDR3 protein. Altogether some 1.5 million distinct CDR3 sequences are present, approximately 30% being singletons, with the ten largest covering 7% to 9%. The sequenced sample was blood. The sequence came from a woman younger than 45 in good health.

Here the CDR3 reads CAGSQDDGNYGYTF. DNA of the CDR3: TGCGCCGGCAGCCAAGATGACGGAAACTATGGCTACACCTTC. The chain employs TRBV4-1 and TRBJ1-2, with D hard to call. The CDR3 extends over 14 amino acids. Germline V lookup: CDR1 MGHRA, CDR2 YSYEKL.